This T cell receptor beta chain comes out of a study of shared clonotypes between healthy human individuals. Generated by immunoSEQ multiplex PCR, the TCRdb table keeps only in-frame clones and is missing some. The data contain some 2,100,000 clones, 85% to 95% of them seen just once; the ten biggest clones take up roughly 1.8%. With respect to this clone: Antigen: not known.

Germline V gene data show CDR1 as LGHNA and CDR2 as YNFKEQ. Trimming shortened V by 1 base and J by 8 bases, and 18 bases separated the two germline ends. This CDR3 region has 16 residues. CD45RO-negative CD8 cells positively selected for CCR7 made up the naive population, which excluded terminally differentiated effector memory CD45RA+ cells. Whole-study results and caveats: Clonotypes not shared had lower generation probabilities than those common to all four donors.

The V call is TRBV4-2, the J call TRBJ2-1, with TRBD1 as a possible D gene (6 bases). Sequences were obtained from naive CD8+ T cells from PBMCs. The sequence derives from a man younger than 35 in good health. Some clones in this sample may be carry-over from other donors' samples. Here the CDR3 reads CASSQAGTPKGHEQFF. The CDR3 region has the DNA TGTGCCAGCAGCCAAGCCGGGACACCAAAAGGGCATGAGCAGTTCTTC.